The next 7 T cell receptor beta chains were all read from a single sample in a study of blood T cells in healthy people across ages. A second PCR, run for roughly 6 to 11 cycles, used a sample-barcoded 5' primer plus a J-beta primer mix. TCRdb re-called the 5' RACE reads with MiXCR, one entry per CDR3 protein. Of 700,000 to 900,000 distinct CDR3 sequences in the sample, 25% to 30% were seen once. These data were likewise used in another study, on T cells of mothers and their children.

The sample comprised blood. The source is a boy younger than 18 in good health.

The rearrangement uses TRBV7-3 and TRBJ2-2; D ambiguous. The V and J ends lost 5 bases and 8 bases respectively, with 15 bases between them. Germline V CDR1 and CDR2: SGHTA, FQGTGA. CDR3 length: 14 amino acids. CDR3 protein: CASSASQRSGELFF. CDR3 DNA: TGTGCCAGCAGCGCCTCACAGCGTTCGGGGGAGCTGTTTTTT. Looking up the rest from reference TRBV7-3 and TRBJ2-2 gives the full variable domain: GAGVSQTPSNKVTEKGKYVELRCDPISGHTALYWYRQSLGQGPEFLIYFQGTGAADDSGLPNDRFFAVRPEGSVSTLKIQRTERGDSAVYLCASSASQRSGELFFGEGSRLTVL.

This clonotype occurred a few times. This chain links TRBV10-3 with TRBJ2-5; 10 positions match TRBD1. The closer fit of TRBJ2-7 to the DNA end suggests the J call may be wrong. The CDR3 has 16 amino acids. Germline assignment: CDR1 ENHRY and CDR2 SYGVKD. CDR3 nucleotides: TGTGCCATCAGTCCCGGGACAGGGGACTACTCCTACGAGCAGTACTTC. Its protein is CAISPGTGDYSYEQYF.

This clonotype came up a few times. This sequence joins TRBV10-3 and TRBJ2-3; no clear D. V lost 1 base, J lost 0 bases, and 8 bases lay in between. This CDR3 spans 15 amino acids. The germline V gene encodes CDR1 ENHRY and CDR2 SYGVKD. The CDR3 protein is CAISELDPSTDTQYF. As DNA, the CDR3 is TGTGCCATCAGTGAGTTGGACCCGAGCACAGATACGCAGTATTTT.

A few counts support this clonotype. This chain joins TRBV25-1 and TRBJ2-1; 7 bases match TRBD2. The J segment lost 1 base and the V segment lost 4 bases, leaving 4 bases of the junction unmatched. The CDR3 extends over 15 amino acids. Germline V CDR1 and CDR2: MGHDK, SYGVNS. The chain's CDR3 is CASSGWGGSYNEQFF. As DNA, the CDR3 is TGTGCCAGCAGTGGGTGGGGGGGGTCCTACAATGAGCAGTTCTTC. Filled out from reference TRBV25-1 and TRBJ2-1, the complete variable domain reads EADIYQTPRYLVIGTGKKITLECSQTMGHDKMYWYQQDPGMELHLIHYSYGVNSTEKGDLSSESTVSRIRTEHFPLTLESARPSHTSQYLCASSGWGGSYNEQFFGPGTRLTVL.

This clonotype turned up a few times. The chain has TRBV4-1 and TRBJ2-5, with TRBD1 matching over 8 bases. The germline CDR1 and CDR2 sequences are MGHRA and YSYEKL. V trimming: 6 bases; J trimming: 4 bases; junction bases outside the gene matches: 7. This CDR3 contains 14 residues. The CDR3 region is CASSPTGDSETQYF. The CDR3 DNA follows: TGCGCCAGCAGTCCGACAGGGGATTCAGAGACCCAGTACTTC.

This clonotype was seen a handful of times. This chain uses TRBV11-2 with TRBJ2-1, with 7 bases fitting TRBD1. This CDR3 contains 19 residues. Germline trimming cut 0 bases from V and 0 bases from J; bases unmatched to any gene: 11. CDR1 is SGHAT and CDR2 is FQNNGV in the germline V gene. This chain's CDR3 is CASSLERQGDPGSYNEQFF. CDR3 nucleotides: TGTGCCAGCAGCTTAGAAAGGCAGGGGGATCCGGGCTCCTACAATGAGCAGTTCTTC.

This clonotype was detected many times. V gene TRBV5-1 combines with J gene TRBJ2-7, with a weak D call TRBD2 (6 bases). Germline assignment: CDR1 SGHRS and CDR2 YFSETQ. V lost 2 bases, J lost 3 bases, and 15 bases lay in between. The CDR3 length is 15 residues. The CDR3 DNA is TGCGCCAGCAGCTTAATCCCGGAGGGAGACTACGAGCAGTACTTC. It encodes CASSLIPEGDYEQYF.